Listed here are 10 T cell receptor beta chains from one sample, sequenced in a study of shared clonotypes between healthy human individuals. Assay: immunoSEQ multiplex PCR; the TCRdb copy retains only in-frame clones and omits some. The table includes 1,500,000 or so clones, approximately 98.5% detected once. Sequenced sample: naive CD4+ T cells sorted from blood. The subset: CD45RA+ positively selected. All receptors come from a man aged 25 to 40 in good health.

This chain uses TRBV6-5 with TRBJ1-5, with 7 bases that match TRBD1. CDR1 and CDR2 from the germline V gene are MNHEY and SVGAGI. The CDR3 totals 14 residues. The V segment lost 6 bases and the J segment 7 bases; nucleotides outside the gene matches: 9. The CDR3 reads CASSSRQGGQPQHF. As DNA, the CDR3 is TGTGCCAGCAGCTCTCGACAGGGTGGGCAGCCCCAGCATTTT.

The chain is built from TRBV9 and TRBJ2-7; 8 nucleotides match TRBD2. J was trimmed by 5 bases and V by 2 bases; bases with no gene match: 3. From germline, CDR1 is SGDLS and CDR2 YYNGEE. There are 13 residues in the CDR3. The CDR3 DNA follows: TGTGCCAGCAGCGTGACTAGCGTCAACGAGCAGTACTTC. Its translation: CASSVTSVNEQYF.

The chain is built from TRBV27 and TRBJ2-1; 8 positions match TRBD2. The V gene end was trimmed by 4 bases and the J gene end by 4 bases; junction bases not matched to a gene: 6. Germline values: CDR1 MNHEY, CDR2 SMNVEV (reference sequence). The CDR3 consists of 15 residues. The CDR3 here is CASSSPGTRYNEQFF. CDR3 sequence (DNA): TGTGCCAGCAGTTCGCCCGGGACTAGGTACAATGAGCAGTTCTTC.

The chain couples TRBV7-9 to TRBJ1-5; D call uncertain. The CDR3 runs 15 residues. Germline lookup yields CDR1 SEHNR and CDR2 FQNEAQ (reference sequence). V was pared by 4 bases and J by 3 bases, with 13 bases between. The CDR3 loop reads CASSSDGRPNQPQHF. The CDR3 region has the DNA TGTGCCAGCAGCTCCGACGGGAGGCCCAATCAGCCCCAGCATTTT.

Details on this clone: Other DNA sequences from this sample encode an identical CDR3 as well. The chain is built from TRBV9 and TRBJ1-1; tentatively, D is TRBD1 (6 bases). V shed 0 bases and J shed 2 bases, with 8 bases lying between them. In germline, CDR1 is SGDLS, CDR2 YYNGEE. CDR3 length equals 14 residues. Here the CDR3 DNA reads TGTGCCAGCAGCGTAGAGGGGGTTAACACTGAAGCTTTCTTT. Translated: CASSVEGVNTEAFF.

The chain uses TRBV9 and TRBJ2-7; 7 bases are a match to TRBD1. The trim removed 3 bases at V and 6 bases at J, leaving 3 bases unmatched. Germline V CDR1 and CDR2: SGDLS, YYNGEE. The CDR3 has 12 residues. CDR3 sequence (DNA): TGTGCCAGCAGCGGACAGGGCCTCGAGCAGTACTTC. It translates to CASSGQGLEQYF.

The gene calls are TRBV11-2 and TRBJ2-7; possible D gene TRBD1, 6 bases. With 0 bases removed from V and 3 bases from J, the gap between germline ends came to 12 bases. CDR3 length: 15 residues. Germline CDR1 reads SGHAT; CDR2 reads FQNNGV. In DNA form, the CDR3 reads TGTGCCAGCAGCTTAGAGGTAGTCAGGGGCTACGAGCAGTACTTC. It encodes CASSLEVVRGYEQYF.

The CDR3: CASSLDRGEAFF. For the CDR3, the DNA is TGTGCCAGCAGCTTAGATAGGGGAGAAGCTTTCTTT. The rearrangement joins TRBV7-9 to TRBJ1-1, with D possibly being TRBD1 (5 bases). Per germline, CDR1 SEHNR and CDR2 FQNEAQ (reference sequence). Trimming removed 1 base from V and 8 bases from J, with 8 bases in between. CDR3 length: 12 residues.

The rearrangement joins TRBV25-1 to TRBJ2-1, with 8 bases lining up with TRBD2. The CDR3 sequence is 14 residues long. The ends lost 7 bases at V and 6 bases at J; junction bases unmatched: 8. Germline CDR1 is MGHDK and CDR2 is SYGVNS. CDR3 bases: TGTGCCAGCATTGTCCTAGCGGGTATCAATGAGCAGTTCTTC. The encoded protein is CASIVLAGINEQFF.

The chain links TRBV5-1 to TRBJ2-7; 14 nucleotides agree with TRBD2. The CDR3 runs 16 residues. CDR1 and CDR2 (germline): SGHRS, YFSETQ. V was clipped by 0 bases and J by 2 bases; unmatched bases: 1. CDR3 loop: CASSLGLAGGTYEQYF. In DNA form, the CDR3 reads TGCGCCAGCAGCTTGGGACTAGCGGGAGGGACCTACGAGCAGTACTTC.